This T cell receptor (beta chain) was found in a study of blood T cell repertoires in COVID-19. Method: immunoSEQ multiplex PCR; TCRdb's copy keeps in-frame clones and lacks some. The sample has about 39,000 clones; 85% are singletons. The CDR3 totals 14 residues. V lost 3 bases to trimming and J lost 7 bases, with 16 bases between them. The germline CDR1 and CDR2 sequences are MRHNA and SNTAGT. The V and J genes are TRBV6-4 and TRBJ2-7; the D gene is possibly TRBD2 (6 bases). The source of this sequence is a man aged 60 to 69 with acute or convalescent COVID-19. The sample taken for sequencing was peripheral blood. For the CDR3, the DNA is TGTGCCAGCAGTGATAATTGGTCCCGGGGGGAGCAGTACTTC. Amino acids: CASSDNWSRGEQYF.